The subject of this entry is one T cell receptor beta chain. Its target is not known. The CDR3 consists of 16 residues. The V end lost 4 bases, the J end lost 2 bases, and 18 bases lay between the germline ends. Germline loops: CDR1 SGHRS, CDR2 YFSETQ. This sample stems from a study of post-analysis software for immune sequencing data. Findings and limits, study-wide: In patients, TRBV5-6, TRBV5-1 and TRBV20-1 belonged to several TRBV segments found more frequently than in controls.

The library was made from cDNA and included unique molecular identifiers. One entry per CDR3 protein, called by TCRdb with MiXCR from the PCR reads. Of about 820,000 distinct CDR3 sequences listed, about 50% are singletons. This TCR derives from a girl aged 5 to 17 with multiple sclerosis. The sequenced sample consisted of blood. The chain recombines TRBV5-1 with TRBJ2-5, with a possible D match to TRBD2 (6 bases). CDR3 loop: CASSPQRGYPQETQYF. Here the CDR3 DNA reads TGCGCCAGCAGCCCCCAACGGGGGTACCCTCAAGAGACCCAGTACTTC.